The clone carrying this TCR beta chain occurred once. The data were obtained in a study of CD8 T cells in Susac syndrome. With random hexamers, 0.5 to 1 ug RNA was reverse transcribed. TCRdb re-analysed the immunoSEQ multiplex PCR reads in MiXCR, keeping a single row per CDR3 protein. The sample shows approximately 190,000 distinct CDR3 sequences, roughly 90% of them seen only once. The CDR3 loop spans 14 amino acids. Trimming took off 1 base at V and 7 bases at J, with 11 bases between the two ends. From germline, CDR1 is LGHDT and CDR2 YNNKEL (reference sequence). V gene TRBV3-1 combines with J gene TRBJ2-1, with TRBD2 as a possible D gene (6 bases). Sequenced input: CD4+ T cells from PBMCs. This TCR came from a human donor with Susac syndrome. The CDR3 region has the DNA TGTGCCAGCAGCCAAGGACTAGGAGTGAATGAGCAGTTCTTC. Translated: CASSQGLGVNEQFF.